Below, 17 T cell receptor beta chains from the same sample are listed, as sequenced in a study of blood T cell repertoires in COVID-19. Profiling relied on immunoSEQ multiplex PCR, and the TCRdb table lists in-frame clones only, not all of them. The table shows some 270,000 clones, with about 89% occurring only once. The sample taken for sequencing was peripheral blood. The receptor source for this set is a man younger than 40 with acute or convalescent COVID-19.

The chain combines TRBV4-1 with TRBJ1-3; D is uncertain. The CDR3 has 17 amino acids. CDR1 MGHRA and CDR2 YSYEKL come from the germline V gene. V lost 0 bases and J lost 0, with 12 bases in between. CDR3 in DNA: TGCGCCAGCAGCCAAGAGTACGGCGGAGCCTCTGGAAACACCATATATTTT. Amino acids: CASSQEYGGASGNTIYF.

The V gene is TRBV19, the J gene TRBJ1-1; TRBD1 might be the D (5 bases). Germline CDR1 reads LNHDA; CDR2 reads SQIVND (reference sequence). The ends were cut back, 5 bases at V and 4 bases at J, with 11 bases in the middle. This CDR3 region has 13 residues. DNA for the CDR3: TGTGCCAGTAGTCCCAGGGTGGGCACTGAAGCTTTCTTT. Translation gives CASSPRVGTEAFF.

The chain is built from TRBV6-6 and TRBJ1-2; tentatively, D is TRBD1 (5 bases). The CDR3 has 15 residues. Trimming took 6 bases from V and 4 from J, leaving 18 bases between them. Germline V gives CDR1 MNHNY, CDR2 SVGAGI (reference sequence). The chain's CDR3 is CASRTSRVGGYGYTF. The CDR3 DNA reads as TGTGCCAGCAGAACCTCCAGGGTCGGGGGCTATGGCTACACCTTC.

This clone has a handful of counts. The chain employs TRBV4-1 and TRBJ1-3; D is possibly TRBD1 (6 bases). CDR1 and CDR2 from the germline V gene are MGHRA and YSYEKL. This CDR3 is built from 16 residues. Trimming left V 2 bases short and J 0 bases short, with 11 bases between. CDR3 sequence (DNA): TGCGCCAGCAGCCAAAATACAGGGAACTCTGGAAACACCATATATTTT. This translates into CASSQNTGNSGNTIYF.

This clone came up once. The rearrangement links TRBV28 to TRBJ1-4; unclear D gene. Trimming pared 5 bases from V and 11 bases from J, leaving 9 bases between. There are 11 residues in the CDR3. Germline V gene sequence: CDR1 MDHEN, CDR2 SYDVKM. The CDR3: CASSDRLKLFF. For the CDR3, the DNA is TGTGCCAGCAGTGACCGACTTAAACTGTTTTTT.

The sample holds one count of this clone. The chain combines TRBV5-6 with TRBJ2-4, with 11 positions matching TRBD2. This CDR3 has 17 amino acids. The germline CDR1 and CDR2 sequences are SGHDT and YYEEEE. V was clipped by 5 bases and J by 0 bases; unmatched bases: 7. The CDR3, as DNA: TGTGCCAGCAGTTATGGGACTAGCGGTGAAGCCAAAAACATTCAGTACTTC. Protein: CASSYGTSGEAKNIQYF.

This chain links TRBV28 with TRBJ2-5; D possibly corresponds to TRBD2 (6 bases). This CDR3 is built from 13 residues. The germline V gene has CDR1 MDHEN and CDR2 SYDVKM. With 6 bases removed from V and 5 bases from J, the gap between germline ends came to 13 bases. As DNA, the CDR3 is TGTGCCAGCAGCCCCCCGGGGGAGGAGACCCAGTACTTC. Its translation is CASSPPGEETQYF.

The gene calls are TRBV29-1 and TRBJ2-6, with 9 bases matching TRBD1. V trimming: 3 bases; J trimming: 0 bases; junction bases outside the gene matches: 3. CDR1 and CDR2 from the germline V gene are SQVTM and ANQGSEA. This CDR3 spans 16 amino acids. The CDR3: CSVEGQGNSGANVLTF. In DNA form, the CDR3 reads TGCAGCGTTGAGGGACAGGGTAACTCTGGGGCCAACGTCCTGACTTTC.

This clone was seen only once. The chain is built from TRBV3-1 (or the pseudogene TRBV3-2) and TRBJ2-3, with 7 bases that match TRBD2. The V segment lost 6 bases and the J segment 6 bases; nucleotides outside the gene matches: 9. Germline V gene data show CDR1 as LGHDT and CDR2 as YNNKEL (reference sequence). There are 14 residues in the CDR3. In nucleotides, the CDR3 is TGTGCCAGCAGGCCAGCCTACGGGGGGGATACGCAGTATTTT. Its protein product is CASRPAYGGDTQYF.

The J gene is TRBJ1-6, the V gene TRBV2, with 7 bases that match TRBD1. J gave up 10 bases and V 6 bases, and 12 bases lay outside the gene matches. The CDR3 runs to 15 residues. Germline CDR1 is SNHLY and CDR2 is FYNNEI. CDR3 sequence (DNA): TGTGCCAGCAGACCTCGACAGGGAACATGGTCACCCCTCCACTTT. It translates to CASRPRQGTWSPLHF.

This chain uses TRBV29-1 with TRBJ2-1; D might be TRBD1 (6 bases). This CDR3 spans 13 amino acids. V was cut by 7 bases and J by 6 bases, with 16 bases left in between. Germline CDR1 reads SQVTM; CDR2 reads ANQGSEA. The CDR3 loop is CSAGHRRGNEQFF. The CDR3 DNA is TGCAGCGCGGGACATCGCCGCGGCAATGAGCAGTTCTTC.

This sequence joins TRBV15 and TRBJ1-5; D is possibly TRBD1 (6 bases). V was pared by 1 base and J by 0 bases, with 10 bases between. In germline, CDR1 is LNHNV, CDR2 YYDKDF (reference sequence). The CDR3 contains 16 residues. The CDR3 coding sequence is TGTGCCACCAGCAGAGGACAGGTGTTTAGCAATCAGCCCCAGCATTTT. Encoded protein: CATSRGQVFSNQPQHF.

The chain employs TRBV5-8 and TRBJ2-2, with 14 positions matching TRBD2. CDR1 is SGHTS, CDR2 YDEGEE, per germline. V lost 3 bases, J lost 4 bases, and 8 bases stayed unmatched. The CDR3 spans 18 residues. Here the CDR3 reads CASSSEGLAGGITGELFF. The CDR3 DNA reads TGTGCCAGCAGCTCGGAAGGACTAGCGGGAGGAATCACCGGGGAGCTGTTTTTT.

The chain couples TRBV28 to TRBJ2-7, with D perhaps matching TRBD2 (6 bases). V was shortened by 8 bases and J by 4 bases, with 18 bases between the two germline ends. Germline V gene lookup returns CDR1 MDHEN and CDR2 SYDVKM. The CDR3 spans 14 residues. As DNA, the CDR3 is TGTGCCAGCCACAACGCGGGACCACAATACGAGCAGTACTTC. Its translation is CASHNAGPQYEQYF.

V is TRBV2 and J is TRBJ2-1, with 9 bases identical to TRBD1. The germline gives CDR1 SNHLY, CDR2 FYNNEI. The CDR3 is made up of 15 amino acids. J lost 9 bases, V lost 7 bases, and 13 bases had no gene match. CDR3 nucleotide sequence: TGTGCCAGCACCCTCCAGGACAGGGGAAGAGGTGAGCAGTTCTTC. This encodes CASTLQDRGRGEQFF.

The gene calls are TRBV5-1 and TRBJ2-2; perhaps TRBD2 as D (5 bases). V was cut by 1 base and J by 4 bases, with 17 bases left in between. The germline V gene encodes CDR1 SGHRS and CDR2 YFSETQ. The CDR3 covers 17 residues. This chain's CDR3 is CASSLTPGKFSTGELFF. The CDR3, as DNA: TGCGCCAGCAGCTTGACTCCGGGAAAATTTAGCACCGGGGAGCTGTTTTTT.

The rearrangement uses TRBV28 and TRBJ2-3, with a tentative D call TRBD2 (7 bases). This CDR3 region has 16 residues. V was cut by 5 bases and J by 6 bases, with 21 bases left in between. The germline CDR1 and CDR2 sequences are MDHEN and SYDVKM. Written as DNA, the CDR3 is TGTGCCAGCAGTGGCCCCGGAGCGGGGAGGGGGGATACGCAGTATTTT. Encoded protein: CASSGPGAGRGDTQYF.